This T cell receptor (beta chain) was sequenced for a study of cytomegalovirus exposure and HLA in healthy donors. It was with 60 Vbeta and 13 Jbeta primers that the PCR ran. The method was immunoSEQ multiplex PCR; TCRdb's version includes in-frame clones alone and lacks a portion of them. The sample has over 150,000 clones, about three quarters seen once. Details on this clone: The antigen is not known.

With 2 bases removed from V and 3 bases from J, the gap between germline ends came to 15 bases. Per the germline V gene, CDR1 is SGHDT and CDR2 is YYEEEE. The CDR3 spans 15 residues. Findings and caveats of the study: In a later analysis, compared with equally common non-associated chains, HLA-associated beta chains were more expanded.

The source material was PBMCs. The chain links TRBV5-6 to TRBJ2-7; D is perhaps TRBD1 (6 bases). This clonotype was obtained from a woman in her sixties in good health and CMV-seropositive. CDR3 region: CASSFQDRTYYEQYF. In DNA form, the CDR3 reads TGTGCCAGCAGCTTTCAAGACAGGACCTACTACGAGCAGTACTTC.